Included here is one T cell receptor beta chain sequence, with context. This sample is drawn from a study of shared T cell receptors in the human thymus. Using immunoSEQ multiplex PCR, the repertoire was profiled, and TCRdb retains in-frame clones only, with some absent. Found here are about 660,000 clones, around 87% of them singletons; the top ten hold 0.0094%. The CDR3 consists of 12 residues. CDR1 MDHEN and CDR2 SYDVKM come from the germline V gene. The ends were cut back, 11 bases at V and 6 bases at J, with 14 bases in the middle. These same records also appear under a second study, on human thymus T cells. That source reports: Thymus was obtained from resections taken during corrective heart surgery. V and J genes seemed to be used with bias in thymic and blood repertoires.

Sequencing was done on a sample of thymocytes. This clonotype was sampled from a boy younger than two with a congenital heart defect. The chain combines TRBV28 with TRBJ1-5; TRBD1 might be the D (5 bases). The CDR3 coding sequence is TGTGCCGCGGGGGGACGAGGTCAGCCCCAGCATTTT. This sequence encodes CAAGGRGQPQHF.